Below are 2 T cell receptor beta chains sequenced from a single sample in a study of molecular identifiers for immune sequencing clone quantification. TCRdb independently ran MiXCR on the PCR reads; one entry per CDR3 protein. Here the sample spans 460,000 or so distinct CDR3 sequences, roughly a fifth being singletons. The sequencing sample was made of naive CD8+ T cells from blood, with Jurkat cell RNA spiked in. The subset is: FACS-sorted CD8+CD4-CCR7+CD45RA+ naive T cells. Receptor source: a human donor in good health. Some libraries in this study had Jurkat cell RNA spiked in.

The chain carries TRBV5-3 and TRBJ2-2; D assignment may be TRBD1 or TRBD2 (6 bases each). TRBV5-3 is designated an ORF whose function remains uncertain. V was clipped by 8 bases and J by 4 bases, with 21 bases between them. The CDR3 has 16 amino acids. CDR3 region: CASSPMGGIGTGELFF. The CDR3 DNA sequence: TGTGCCAGCAGCCCGATGGGGGGCATAGGCACCGGGGAGCTGTTTTTT.

This clonotype has more than one count but fewer than ten. This chain uses TRBV10-3 with TRBJ2-7, with a tentative D call TRBD2 (6 bases). Trimming removed 3 bases at V and 4 bases at J, with 19 bases between. The length of the CDR3 is 16 residues. Germline V gene sequence: CDR1 ENHRY, CDR2 SYGVKD. The CDR3 protein is CAISDPGGSRRYEQYF. CDR3 bases: TGTGCCATCAGTGACCCCGGGGGATCGAGGAGGTACGAGCAGTACTTC.